These T cell receptor beta chains were read from a single sample in a study of neurological immune-mediated disorders. MiXCR was run by TCRdb on the 5' RACE reads, yielding one entry per CDR3 protein. The sample consists of some 37,000 distinct CDR3 sequences, 10% of them appearing once. The specimen was PBMCs. These receptors were taken from a woman aged 25 to 39 with HTLV-1-associated myelopathy (HAM/TSP). CDR3s include the opening cysteine and the closing phenylalanine or tryptophan. The D gene is left open where the match is weak. Each size is once, few, many or a size class.

J gene	V gene	clone size	D gene	CDR3 length	CDR3 DNA	CDR3 protein
TRBJ2-1	TRBV5-6	many	.	18	TGTGCCAGCAGCTTGGTGGCGGGGGCATCGAGCTCCTACAATGAGCAGTTCTTC	CASSLVAGASSSYNEQFF
TRBJ2-2	TRBV5-1	many	TRBD2	17	TGCGCCAGCAGCTACCAGACTAGCGGGGGGGCCTCCGGGGAGCTGTTTTTT	CASSYQTSGGASGELFF
TRBJ1-5	TRBV11-2	few	.	15	TGTGCCAGCAGCTTAGACAGTTTTAGCAATCAGCCCCAGCATTTT	CASSLDSFSNQPQHF
TRBJ1-5	TRBV15	many	TRBD1	14	TGTGCCACCAGCACAGGGGGGAGCAATCAGCCCCAGCATTTT	CATSTGGSNQPQHF
TRBJ1-4	TRBV3-1	many	.	14	TGTGCCAGCAGCTCCGCTGTGGATAGTGAAAAACTGTTTTTT	CASSSAVDSEKLFF
TRBJ2-1	TRBV20-1	few	TRBD2	13	TGCAGTCCTCACCTAGCGGGGGGCACTGGGCAGTTCTTC	CSPHLAGGTGQFF
TRBJ2-7	TRBV5-1	many	.	13	TGCGCCAGCAGCCACGGGACAACCTACGAGCAGTACTTC	CASSHGTTYEQYF
TRBJ2-4	TRBV20-1	many	TRBD1	15	TGCAGTGCTGCTGGACAGGGTTGGGTCGGAAACATTCAGTACTTC	CSAAGQGWVGNIQYF
TRBJ2-1	TRBV20-1	many	.	15	TGCAGTGCTCCTTCCGGGGTTAGCTCCTACAATGAGCAGTTCTTC	CSAPSGVSSYNEQFF
TRBJ1-2	TRBV7-9	many	.	14	TGTGCCAGCAGCTCCCCTGGGACTTCGTATGGCTACACCTTC	CASSSPGTSYGYTF
TRBJ2-3	TRBV18	many	.	13	TGTGCCAGCTCAGTAAAGACTGTGGATACGCAGTATTTT	CASSVKTVDTQYF
TRBJ2-1	TRBV20-1	many	.	14	TGCAGTGCCCAGGACTCGAATTTTTACAATGAGCAGTTCTTC	CSAQDSNFYNEQFF
TRBJ2-1	TRBV11-1	many	.	15	TGTGCCAGCAGCTGGGGGGGCTCTCCCTACAATGAGCAGTTCTTC	CASSWGGSPYNEQFF
TRBJ2-7	TRBV18	many	.	13	TGTGCCAGCTCACCCACTCCTTCCTACGAGCAGTACTTC	CASSPTPSYEQYF
TRBJ2-7	TRBV5-1	few	TRBD1	14	TGCGCCAGCAGCATTTGGGACAGATCCTACGAGCAGTACTTC	CASSIWDRSYEQYF